These T cell receptor beta chains were read from a single sample in a study of blood T cell repertoires in COVID-19. The data were produced by immunoSEQ multiplex PCR, yet TCRdb's version contains in-frame clones alone and is incomplete. The sample records 200,000 to 250,000 clones, roughly four fifths being singletons. The material sequenced was peripheral blood. The receptors stem from an elderly woman with COVID-19, enrolled during active disease. CDR3s leave out the opening cysteine and the closing phenylalanine or tryptophan. Each record gives: V gene, CDR3 protein.

>TRBV5-4
ASSRRGQVNEKLF
>TRBV6-5
ASHRTGGRDYGYT
>TRBV6-5
ASSRGTAYGYT
>TRBV28
ASSSWTAEAF
>TRBV20-1
SASEGIGGEAF
>TRBV5-4
ASSLGGTSGRQTQY
>TRBV6-5
ASSRQGEAF
>TRBV7-8
ASSVDRGAGHSPLH
>TRBV5-1
ASRVERLNEQF
>TRBV5-1
ASSLVPTGLPGAF
>TRBV3-1/TRBV3-2
ASSQSPKMVH
>TRBV28
ASTFWGRNYGYT
>TRBV6-5
ASSPQLGAYEQY
>TRBV5-4
ASSLNRGADSPLH
>TRBV3-1/TRBV3-2
ASSQEAKKLF
>TRBV3-1/TRBV3-2
ASSQGGGNEQF
>TRBV6-5
ASTSGADLWETQY
>TRBV9
ASSARDSLEKLF
>TRBV27
ASSLPSLGGRQY
>TRBV5-1
ASSLDPMNTGELF
>TRBV6-5
ASLLASGYGYT
>TRBV27
ASSLESSGLSYNEQF
>TRBV20-1
SASSGGPSTDTQY
>TRBV3-1/TRBV3-2
ASSQDHRGYGYT
>TRBV5-6
ASSPDRANYGYT
>TRBV5-1
ASSLGAQGSHGELF
>TRBV19
ASSLLLAKNIQY
>TRBV5-1
ASSLAGAPYGYT
>TRBV7-2
ASGTRYSYEQY
>TRBV6-4
ASSGAPLNNEQF
>TRBV5-5
ASSFLRGGNTEAF
>TRBV9
ASSEGYSNQPQH
>TRBV18
ASSPGLGSGNTIY
>TRBV7-9
ASSSTGTPLH
>TRBV28
ASWWGEGTEAF
>TRBV9
ASSVSYSSYNEQF
>TRBV27
GTGVSYEQY
>TRBV10-3
AITPSGSTDTQY
>TRBV5-8
ASSLDRSRGT
>TRBV5-1
ASSTSGQEVFSPLH